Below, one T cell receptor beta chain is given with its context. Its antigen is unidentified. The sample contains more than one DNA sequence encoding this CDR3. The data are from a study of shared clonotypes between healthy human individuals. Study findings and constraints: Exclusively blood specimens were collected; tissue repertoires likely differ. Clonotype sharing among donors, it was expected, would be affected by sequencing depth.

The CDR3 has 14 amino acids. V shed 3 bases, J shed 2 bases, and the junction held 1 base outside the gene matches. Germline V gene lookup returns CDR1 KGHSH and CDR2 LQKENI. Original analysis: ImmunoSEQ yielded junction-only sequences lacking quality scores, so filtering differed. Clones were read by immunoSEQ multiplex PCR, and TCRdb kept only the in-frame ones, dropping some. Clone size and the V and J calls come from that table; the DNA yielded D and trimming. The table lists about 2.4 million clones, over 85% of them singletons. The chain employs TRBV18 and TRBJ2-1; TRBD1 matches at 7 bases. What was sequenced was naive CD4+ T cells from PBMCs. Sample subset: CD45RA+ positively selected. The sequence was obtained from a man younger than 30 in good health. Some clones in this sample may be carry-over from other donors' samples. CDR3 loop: CASSPTGTYNEQFF. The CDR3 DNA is TGTGCCAGCTCACCGACAGGGACCTACAATGAGCAGTTCTTC.